Listed here is a single T cell receptor beta chain. Its antigen is still unknown. The sample is drawn from a study of vaccination effects on CD4 cells after COVID-19. The method was immunoSEQ multiplex PCR; TCRdb's version includes in-frame clones alone and lacks a portion of them. The sample has approximately 57,000 clones; less than 80% are singletons. The CDR3 length is 13 residues. The V end was cut by 0 bases, the J end by 1 base, with 4 bases between. CDR1 is SGDLS and CDR2 is YYNGEE in the germline V gene. CD4+ T cell isolation took place after 10 days of culture. Two-dose vaccination with either BNT162b2 or mRNA-1273 was given to the participants. Regarding the study as a whole: The study enrolled few convalescent patients and sampled no early post-infection timepoints.

Sequences were derived from CD4+ T cells from PBMCs cultured without peptide, sampled after COVID-19 vaccination. The V and J genes are TRBV9 and TRBJ1-1; the D is unclear. The TCR originated in a human donor who received a COVID-19 vaccine. This CDR3 reads CASSVAGNTEAFF. The CDR3 bases are TGTGCCAGCAGCGTAGCAGGGAACACTGAAGCTTTCTTT.